The 28 T cell receptor beta chains reported below all come from one sample, sequenced in a study of T cell repertoires in cytomegalovirus infection. TCRdb recomputed calls from the reads with MiXCR, one row per CDR3 protein. The data hold 300,000 or so distinct CDR3 sequences, with approximately 8.9% observed a single time. The specimen was PBMCs. The receptors were gathered from a human donor in good health (CMV status not recorded). Some clones in this sample may be carry-over from other donors' samples.

This sequence joins TRBV19 and TRBJ2-6, with no clear D. Germline CDR1 reads LNHDA; CDR2 reads SQIVND (reference sequence). CDR3 length: 16 residues. V shed 4 bases and J shed 2 bases, with 12 bases lying between them. CDR3 sequence (DNA): TGTGCCAGTAGTACCCCTCCCGTCGCTGGGGCCAACGTCCTGACTTTC. Protein: CASSTPPVAGANVLTF.

The genes are TRBV27 and TRBJ1-1, with a tentative D call TRBD1 (6 bases). There are 14 residues in the CDR3. From germline, CDR1 is MNHEY and CDR2 SMNVEV (reference sequence). V lost 6 bases, J lost 6 bases, and 17 bases lay in between. As DNA, the CDR3 is TGTGCCAGCAGCGCCGGTCAGGGGTGGGCTGAAGCTTTCTTT. Residues: CASSAGQGWAEAFF.

This clonotype was detected many times. The V gene is TRBV6-2 or TRBV6-3, the J gene TRBJ2-3; D gene uncertain. V lost 6 bases and J 1 base, leaving 17 bases between the germline ends. The germline CDR1 and CDR2 sequences are MNHEY and SVGEGT. The CDR3 spans 16 residues. The CDR3 is CASRSGGAAGTDTQYF. The CDR3 coding sequence is TGTGCCAGCAGATCGGGTGGTGCCGCCGGCACAGATACGCAGTATTTT.

In this sample, this clonotype turned up many times. The CDR3 nucleotides are TGTGCCAGCACCCCAAGGGACCGTCATGGCTACACCTTC. Translated: CASTPRDRHGYTF. V and J are TRBV6-6 and TRBJ1-2; a possible D gene is TRBD1 (5 bases). The CDR3 is 13 residues long. Looked up from germline, CDR1 is MNHNY and CDR2 is SVGAGI (reference sequence). V was cut by 7 bases and J by 6 bases, with 15 bases left in between.

This clonotype was observed many times. The V and J genes are TRBV7-2 and TRBJ2-5, with 8 bases fitting TRBD1. Germline CDR1 reads SGHTA; CDR2 reads FQGNSA. J was trimmed by 7 bases and V by 5 bases; bases with no gene match: 9. This CDR3 spans 14 amino acids. The CDR3 loop reads CASSPGQVRGTQYF. The CDR3, as DNA: TGTGCCAGCAGCCCGGGACAGGTCAGGGGGACCCAGTACTTC. Full variable domain (outside the CDR3, taken from reference TRBV7-2 and TRBJ2-5): GAGVSQSPSNKVTEKGKDVELRCDPISGHTALYWYRQSLGQGLEFLIYFQGNSAPDKSGLPSDRFSAERTGGSVSTLTIQRTQQEDSAVYLCASSPGQVRGTQYFGPGTRLLVL.

This clonotype occurred many times. The chain carries TRBV12-3 or TRBV12-4 and TRBJ2-1, with no clear D. V dropped 5 bases and J dropped 12 bases, with 14 bases sitting between them. This CDR3 is 12 amino acids long. The CDR3 nucleotides read TGTGCCAGCAGTCGACCCGGGCTCAGGCAGTTCTTC. This sequence encodes CASSRPGLRQFF.

The V and J genes are TRBV11-2 and TRBJ2-1; D call uncertain. Germline V gene sequence: CDR1 SGHAT, CDR2 FQNNGV. The CDR3 has 15 residues. Trimming stripped 4 bases from V and 2 bases from J, with 12 bases between. The CDR3 coding sequence is TGTGCCAGCAGCTATTTAGATGGAACCTACAATGAGCAGTTCTTC. This sequence encodes CASSYLDGTYNEQFF.

In this sample, this clonotype turned up many times. J is TRBJ2-3 and V is TRBV28, with 9 bases that match TRBD1. CDR3 length equals 14 residues. Germline CDR1 reads MDHEN; CDR2 reads SYDVKM. Trimming cost V 4 bases and J 6 bases; bases outside gene matches: 5. The CDR3 loop is CASSSTQGADTQYF. Here the CDR3 DNA reads TGTGCCAGCAGTTCCACACAGGGGGCCGATACGCAGTATTTT.

The table lists this clonotype with many counts. The chain employs TRBV29-1 and TRBJ2-3, with TRBD2 identical over 7 bases. J was trimmed by 1 base and V by 8 bases; bases with no gene match: 15. CDR3 size: 16 residues. Per the germline V gene, CDR1 is SQVTM and CDR2 is ANQGSEA. Written as DNA, the CDR3 is TGCAGCCCTCGGGAGGTTCCGTTGGATGGCACAGATACGCAGTATTTT. Translation gives CSPREVPLDGTDTQYF.

At least ten counts were recorded for this clonotype. The chain links TRBV12-3 or TRBV12-4 to TRBJ2-1; TRBD2 matches at 11 bases. V was pared by 6 bases and J by 0 bases, with 7 bases of the junction left unmatched. This CDR3 contains 17 residues. The CDR3 protein is CASRPGLAVSSYNEQFF. CDR3 nucleotides: TGTGCCAGCAGGCCGGGACTAGCGGTGAGCTCCTACAATGAGCAGTTCTTC.

This clonotype was observed a few times. The chain has TRBV6-5 and TRBJ2-6; TRBD2 matches at 10 bases. V lost 2 bases, J lost 0 bases, and 10 bases stayed unmatched. The CDR3 is 20 amino acids. CDR1 MNHEY and CDR2 SVGAGI come from the germline V gene. CDR3 residues: CASSYPRSSGGSSGANVLTF. CDR3 DNA: TGTGCCAGCAGTTACCCCAGGAGTAGCGGGGGGAGCTCTGGGGCCAACGTCCTGACTTTC.

This clonotype was seen a handful of times. This chain uses TRBV6-1 with TRBJ1-3; the D gene is possibly TRBD1 (5 bases). Germline CDR1 and CDR2: MNHNS and SASEGT. Trimming removed 0 bases from V and 2 bases from J, with 8 bases in between. The CDR3 length is 15 residues. The CDR3 spells CASSEAGVAGNTIYF. Written as DNA, the CDR3 is TGTGCCAGCAGTGAAGCGGGGGTCGCTGGAAACACCATATATTTT.

At least ten counts were recorded for this clonotype. The chain uses TRBV12-3 or TRBV12-4 and TRBJ2-7; 10 nucleotides align to TRBD1. This CDR3 has 15 amino acids. V dropped 3 bases and J dropped 5; count of bases not matched to a gene: 7. The CDR3 coding sequence is TGTGCCAGCAGTTTCCGTGGACAGGGGGGGCACGAGCAGTACTTC. This encodes CASSFRGQGGHEQYF.

The table lists this clonotype with a few counts. The rearrangement joins TRBV28 to TRBJ1-2, with D possibly matching TRBD1 (6 bases). The CDR3 extends over 15 amino acids. The germline gives CDR1 MDHEN, CDR2 SYDVKM. Trimming left V 6 bases short and J 5 bases short, with 19 bases between. The DNA of the CDR3 is TGTGCCAGCAGACGAAAGCGGGACAACATTTATGGCTACACCTTC. Protein product: CASRRKRDNIYGYTF.

This clonotype was recorded many times. The V gene is TRBV7-9, the J gene TRBJ2-5; no clear D gene. This CDR3 is built from 14 residues. V was trimmed by 2 bases and J by 2 bases, leaving 9 bases between them. Germline V gene data show CDR1 as SEHNR and CDR2 as FQNEAQ (reference sequence). The CDR3 loop is CASSLSAEQETQYF. The CDR3 nucleotides are TGTGCCAGCAGCTTATCCGCAGAGCAAGAGACCCAGTACTTC.

This clonotype was seen ten or more times. The CDR3: CASSLSRVNGYTF. The DNA of the CDR3 is TGTGCCAGCAGCTTATCCAGGGTGAACGGCTACACCTTC. V usage is TRBV7-2 and J usage is TRBJ1-2, with D perhaps TRBD1 (5 bases). CDR1 is SGHTA and CDR2 is FQGNSA in the germline V gene. The CDR3 has 13 residues. The germline V and J ends were trimmed by 2 bases and 8 bases, with 12 bases remaining between them.

This clonotype was recorded a few times. A read error is possible here, since a much larger clone lies one base away. The rearrangement uses TRBV12-3 or TRBV12-4 and TRBJ1-5; perhaps TRBD1 as D (5 bases). CDR3 size: 14 residues. DNA of the CDR3: TGTACCAGCGGGCGGGGCAGCAGCAATCAGCCCCAGCATTTT. Translated: CTSGRGSSNQPQHF.

This clonotype appeared many times. The V call is TRBV29-1, the J call TRBJ2-4, with D uncertain. Deletions cut 4 bases from V and 6 bases from J, with 13 bases between. CDR1 and CDR2 (germline): SQVTM, ANQGSEA. CDR3 length: 13 amino acids. The CDR3 spells CSVVGGEINIQYF. CDR3 DNA: TGCAGCGTTGTCGGCGGTGAGATAAACATTCAGTACTTC.

This clonotype was seen at least ten times. This chain joins TRBV7-2 and TRBJ2-1; D remains ambiguous. This CDR3 is built from 13 residues. CDR1 is SGHTA, CDR2 FQGNSA, per germline. Trimming left V 3 bases short and J 0 bases short, with 3 bases between. CDR3 region: CASSFTSYNEQFF. The CDR3, as DNA: TGTGCCAGCAGCTTTACCTCCTACAATGAGCAGTTCTTC.

This clonotype was recorded at least ten times. The chain recombines TRBV7-2 with TRBJ1-2; TRBD1 agrees at 8 bases. CDR1 is SGHTA and CDR2 is FQGNSA in the germline V gene. With V trimmed by 5 bases and J by 3 bases, 8 bases remained unmatched. This CDR3 is built from 15 residues. In DNA form, the CDR3 reads TGTGCCAGCAGCATACAGGGGGAGGTTTACTATGGCTACACCTTC. Translated: CASSIQGEVYYGYTF.

This clonotype was recorded many times. CDR3 nucleotides: TGTGCCAGCAGACCCGCCCCCTCCGGATCGAACACTGAAGCTTTCTTT. Protein sequence: CASRPAPSGSNTEAFF. The chain has TRBV7-9 and TRBJ1-1; no clear D gene. Looked up from germline, CDR1 is SEHNR and CDR2 is FQNEAQ (reference sequence). V dropped 6 bases and J dropped 1 base, with 18 bases sitting between them. The CDR3 runs to 16 residues.

The chain has TRBV20-1 and TRBJ2-4; D uncertain. The CDR3 is 15 residues long. The V gene's germline CDR1 is DFQATT and CDR2 SNEGSKA (reference sequence). V was shortened by 5 bases and J by 0 bases, with 14 bases between the two germline ends. The CDR3 nucleotides are TGCAGTGCTCAGAGCCCGGCAATAGCCAAAAACATTCAGTACTTC. Protein product: CSAQSPAIAKNIQYF.

This clonotype was seen more than once but under ten times. The chain joins TRBV20-1 to TRBJ2-1; 10 positions agree with TRBD2. V gave up 3 bases and J gave up 1 base; unmatched junction bases: 6. Germline lookup yields CDR1 DFQATT and CDR2 SNEGSKA (reference sequence). The CDR3 is 16 amino acids. As DNA, the CDR3 is TGCAGTGCTAGTCCCGTACTAGCGGGGTCCTACAATGAGCAGTTCTTC. Protein: CSASPVLAGSYNEQFF.

This clonotype was detected only a few times. The chain links TRBV7-9 to TRBJ2-7, with a possible D match to TRBD1 (5 bases). V was cut by 4 bases and J by 1 base, with 8 bases left in between. This CDR3 region has 13 residues. Germline V gene lookup returns CDR1 SEHNR and CDR2 FQNEAQ (reference sequence). The CDR3 spells CASSSTDSYEQYF. The CDR3 DNA reads TGTGCCAGCAGCTCGACAGATTCCTACGAGCAGTACTTC.

Ten or more counts support this clonotype. V usage is TRBV18 and J usage is TRBJ1-2; 7 nucleotides align to TRBD1. The CDR3 spans 16 residues. After removal of 0 bases from V and 7 bases from J, the junction contained 11 bases not matched to a gene. Germline CDR1 is KGHSH and CDR2 is LQKENI. CDR3 sequence: CASSPPSRQGPIGYTF. Here the CDR3 DNA reads TGTGCCAGCTCACCACCCTCCCGACAGGGCCCTATTGGCTACACCTTC.

This clonotype was counted at least ten times. The rearrangement uses TRBV7-6 and TRBJ1-1; D is unresolved. Germline CDR1 reads SGHVS; CDR2 reads FNYEAQ. The CDR3 extends over 13 amino acids. Trimming pared 4 bases from V and 8 bases from J, leaving 14 bases between. The CDR3 protein is CASSSMMEGEAFF. Written as DNA, the CDR3 is TGTGCCAGCAGCTCTATGATGGAGGGAGAAGCTTTCTTT. Based on the CDR3 plus reference TRBV7-6 and TRBJ1-1, the full variable domain is GAGVSQSPRYKVTKRGQDVALRCDPISGHVSLYWYRQALGQGPEFLTYFNYEAQQDKSGLPNDRFSAERPEGSISTLTIQRTEQRDSAMYRCASSSMMEGEAFFGQGTRLTVV.

The chain joins TRBV12-3 or TRBV12-4 to TRBJ2-5, with 11 bases aligning to TRBD2. V lost 2 bases and J lost 11; bases outside the gene matches: 22. The CDR3 sequence is 19 residues long. The CDR3 coding sequence is TGTGCCAGCAGTTTATCGGGAACTAGCGGGGGCCGCGTACGTCATGAGCAGTACTTC. Translated, it gives CASSLSGTSGGRVRHEQYF.

Only a few counts were recorded for this clonotype. This chain links TRBV20-1 with TRBJ1-6, with TRBD1 as a possible D gene (5 bases). Germline CDR1 DFQATT, CDR2 SNEGSKA (reference sequence). The CDR3 is 14 residues long. V lost 3 bases, J lost 7 bases, and 13 bases lay in between. CDR3: CSARIGGGNSPLHF. Here the CDR3 DNA reads TGCAGTGCTAGGATCGGGGGAGGGAATTCACCCCTCCACTTT.